The 32 T cell receptor beta chains given below trace back to one sample, sequenced in a study of OX40 agonist ivuxolimab in advanced cancers. Data came from immunoSEQ multiplex PCR; TCRdb stores just in-frame clones and leaves some out. The sample has some 37,000 clones; approximately 80% are singletons. The sequencing used CD4+ or CD8+ T cells sorted from blood, collected in a trial of the OX40 agonist ivuxolimab. These receptors all come from an adult with an advanced solid tumor such as melanoma, head and neck, liver or kidney cancer.

The J gene is TRBJ2-5, the V gene TRBV5-1; 10 nucleotides align to TRBD2. This CDR3 region has 15 residues. V dropped 0 bases and J dropped 4; count of bases not matched to a gene: 3. The germline V gene has CDR1 SGHRS and CDR2 YFSETQ. The CDR3 loop reads CASSLGSSGGETQYF. The CDR3 DNA reads as TGCGCCAGCAGCTTGGGTTCTAGCGGGGGAGAGACCCAGTACTTC.

The sample holds a few counts of this clone. The chain is built from TRBV19 and TRBJ2-6; D call uncertain. CDR1 is LNHDA and CDR2 is SQIVND in the germline V gene (reference sequence). This CDR3 has 16 residues. V was pared by 1 base and J by 1 base, with 8 bases between. CDR3 amino acids: CASSIGSGSGANVLTF. The CDR3 DNA reads as TGTGCCAGTAGTATAGGTTCAGGATCTGGGGCCAACGTCCTGACTTTC.

The chain uses TRBV11-2 and TRBJ1-6; a possible D gene is TRBD1 (6 bases). This CDR3 is 14 amino acids long. V lost 4 bases and J 7 bases, leaving 11 bases between the germline ends. From germline, CDR1 is SGHAT and CDR2 FQNNGV. DNA for the CDR3: TGTGCCAGCAGCTGGAACAGGGAGAATTCACCCCTCCACTTT. It codes for CASSWNRENSPLHF.

J is TRBJ1-5 and V is TRBV12-2. TRBV12-2 is designated a pseudogene. The CDR3 is 16 residues long. Here the CDR3 reads CASRVWEGQGNQPQHF. DNA of the CDR3: TGTGCAAGTCGCGTGTGGGAGGGTCAGGGCAACCAGCCCCAGCATTTT.

This clone is medium-sized (0.01 to 0.1%) in the sample. This chain uses TRBV6-1 with TRBJ1-1; no definite D call. The CDR3 is 15 amino acids. CDR1 is MNHNS and CDR2 is SASEGT in the germline V gene. Trimming pared 6 bases from V and 1 base from J, leaving 15 bases between. The CDR3 loop reads CASRANKVPNTEAFF. The CDR3, as DNA: TGTGCCAGCAGAGCGAATAAGGTCCCGAACACTGAAGCTTTCTTT.

This sequence joins TRBV18 and TRBJ2-3; unclear D gene. The CDR3 length is 13 residues. CDR1 is KGHSH and CDR2 is LQKENI in the germline V gene. Trimming shortened V by 2 bases and J by 3 bases, and 6 bases separated the two germline ends. CDR3 nucleotides: TGTGCCAGCTCACCAGGGGTTACAGATACGCAGTATTTT. Encoded protein: CASSPGVTDTQYF.

CDR3 coding DNA: TGTGCCAGCAGCTTGGGACAGCCCAATCAGCCCCAGCATTTT. It translates to CASSLGQPNQPQHF. The V call is TRBV6-5, the J call TRBJ1-5; 7 nucleotides match TRBD1. Per the germline V gene, CDR1 is MNHEY and CDR2 is SVGAGI. The CDR3 covers 14 residues. The ends lost 6 bases at V and 3 bases at J; junction bases unmatched: 5.

This sequence joins TRBV30 and TRBJ1-1; D unresolved. CDR3 length: 14 residues. Germline V gene lookup returns CDR1 GTSNPN and CDR2 SVGIG (reference sequence). The V end was cut by 7 bases, the J end by 3 bases, with 18 bases between. CDR3: CASLDGFTDTEAFF. The CDR3 DNA follows: TGTGCCTCCTTGGACGGGTTTACGGACACTGAAGCTTTCTTT.

The CDR3 sequence is CATSRDRGNEKLFF. The CDR3 region has the DNA TGTGCCACCAGCAGGGACAGGGGGAATGAAAAACTGTTTTTT. The chain recombines TRBV15 with TRBJ1-4; 10 bases are a match to TRBD1. CDR3 length equals 14 residues. The J segment lost 5 bases and the V segment lost 3 bases, leaving 0 bases of the junction unmatched. Germline-derived CDR1 and CDR2 are LNHNV and YYDKDF (reference sequence).

The chain couples TRBV7-9 to TRBJ1-4; TRBD1 agrees at 7 bases. Germline loops: CDR1 SEHNR, CDR2 FQNEAQ (reference sequence). With V trimmed by 5 bases and J by 4 bases, 7 bases remained unmatched. This CDR3 spans 15 amino acids. The CDR3 bases are TGTGCCAGCAGCGGGCAGGACAGGTTTAATGAAAAACTGTTTTTT. Its protein product is CASSGQDRFNEKLFF.

The rearrangement joins TRBV11-1 to TRBJ2-5; maybe TRBD1 (5 bases). The germline gives CDR1 SGHAT, CDR2 FQDESV (reference sequence). The V end lost 1 base, the J end lost 5 bases, and 14 bases lay between the germline ends. The CDR3 runs 15 residues. In nucleotides, the CDR3 is TGTGCCAGCAGCTTAGTGCCAGGGCTCTGGGAGACCCAGTACTTC. This gives the protein CASSLVPGLWETQYF. Full variable domain (outside the CDR3, taken from reference TRBV11-1 and TRBJ2-5): EAEVAQSPRYKITEKSQAVAFWCDPISGHATLYWYRQILGQGPELLVQFQDESVVDDSQLPKDRFSAERLKGVDSTLKIQPAELGDSAMYLCASSLVPGLWETQYFGPGTRLLVL.

The chain employs TRBV27 and TRBJ1-5; 10 positions agree with TRBD1. Germline CDR1 is MNHEY and CDR2 is SMNVEV (reference sequence). The V segment lost 7 bases and the J segment 6 bases; nucleotides outside the gene matches: 6. This CDR3 has 14 amino acids. The CDR3: CASTGTGVGQPQHF. The CDR3 nucleotides read TGTGCCAGCACGGGGACAGGGGTGGGTCAGCCCCAGCATTTT.

This chain connects TRBV5-6 to TRBJ1-2, with D possibly matching TRBD1 (5 bases). This CDR3 spans 17 amino acids. V was cut by 1 base and J by 0 bases, with 16 bases left in between. In germline, CDR1 is SGHDT, CDR2 YYEEEE. The CDR3 loop is CASSLTYRDDSNYGYTF. DNA for the CDR3: TGTGCCAGCAGCTTGACCTACCGGGACGACTCTAACTATGGCTACACCTTC.

This clone was recorded a few times. The genes are TRBV6-1 and TRBJ1-2, with D perhaps matching TRBD1 (5 bases). This CDR3 has 15 residues. V was shortened by 3 bases and J by 8 bases, with 19 bases between the two germline ends. CDR1 MNHNS and CDR2 SASEGT come from the germline V gene. The CDR3 DNA is TGTGCCAGCAGTGATAGGCCCCTCGGGACTAGGGGCTACACCTTC. Amino acids: CASSDRPLGTRGYTF.

The chain links TRBV6-6 to TRBJ1-6, with 9 bases lining up with TRBD1. The CDR3 length is 16 residues. V gave up 2 bases and J gave up 10 bases; unmatched junction bases: 9. Germline lookup yields CDR1 MNHNY and CDR2 SVGAGI (reference sequence). CDR3: CASSYLLGQGWSPLHF. Here the CDR3 DNA reads TGTGCCAGCAGTTACCTCCTGGGACAGGGCTGGTCACCCCTCCACTTT.

The rearrangement joins TRBV4-2 to TRBJ2-7; the match to TRBD1 covers 12 bases. V lost 4 bases and J lost 2; bases outside the gene matches: 3. The CDR3 is made up of 15 amino acids. Per germline, CDR1 LGHNA and CDR2 YNFKEQ. CDR3 sequence reads: CASSPGQGATYEQYF. DNA of the CDR3: TGTGCCAGCAGCCCGGGACAGGGGGCTACCTACGAGCAGTACTTC.

The chain couples TRBV2 to TRBJ1-4, with D possibly being TRBD1 (6 bases). This CDR3 region has 16 residues. Germline loops: CDR1 SNHLY, CDR2 FYNNEI. V was clipped by 6 bases and J by 1 base, with 15 bases between them. The CDR3 coding sequence is TGTGCCAGCAGCGGCGGAAACAGGGTAACTAATGAAAAACTGTTTTTT. Its translation: CASSGGNRVTNEKLFF.

The rearrangement links TRBV4-1 to TRBJ2-3, with unresolved D. CDR1 and CDR2 (germline): MGHRA, YSYEKL. V was cut by 5 bases and J by 2 bases, with 14 bases left in between. This CDR3 is 15 amino acids long. CDR3 residues: CASSFIPTATDTQYF. The CDR3 DNA follows: TGCGCCAGCAGCTTCATTCCTACGGCCACAGATACGCAGTATTTT.

The gene calls are TRBV11-1 and TRBJ2-7; TRBD1 might be the D (6 bases). The V end was cut by 5 bases, the J end by 2 bases, with 10 bases between. The CDR3 is 13 amino acids. From germline, CDR1 is SGHAT and CDR2 FQDESV (reference sequence). CDR3 sequence (DNA): TGTGCCAGCAGCGGGACACCGACCTACGAGCAGTACTTC. It encodes CASSGTPTYEQYF.

The chain recombines TRBV7-2 with TRBJ2-7, with TRBD1 identical over 9 bases. CDR1 and CDR2 from the germline V gene are SGHTA and FQGNSA. The junction had 7 bases not matched to a gene; V was cut back by 5 bases and J by 2 bases. The CDR3 covers 15 residues. CDR3 sequence reads: CASSGQGSVTYEQYF. The CDR3 DNA reads as TGTGCCAGCAGCGGACAGGGGTCAGTAACCTACGAGCAGTACTTC. Based on the CDR3 plus reference TRBV7-2 and TRBJ2-7, the full variable domain is GAGVSQSPSNKVTEKGKDVELRCDPISGHTALYWYRQSLGQGLEFLIYFQGNSAPDKSGLPSDRFSAERTGGSVSTLTIQRTQQEDSAVYLCASSGQGSVTYEQYFGPGTRLTVT.

V usage is TRBV21-1 and J usage is TRBJ1-4; the DNA was not compared with TRBD1, the D call given in the table. TRBV21-1 constitutes a pseudogene. This CDR3 has 16 residues. The CDR3 reads CASSYNRQGAFEKLFF. CDR3 DNA sequence: TGTGCCAGCAGCTACAACCGACAGGGGGCTTTTGAAAAACTGTTTTTT.

This chain uses TRBV7-9 with TRBJ2-1, with 12 bases matching TRBD1. J was trimmed by 0 bases and V by 6 bases; bases with no gene match: 12. The CDR3 contains 19 residues. Per the germline V gene, CDR1 is SEHNR and CDR2 is FQNEAQ (reference sequence). CDR3 loop: CASRHPGQGARSSYNEQFF. The CDR3, as DNA: TGTGCCAGCAGGCACCCGGGACAGGGGGCGCGGAGCTCCTACAATGAGCAGTTCTTC.

The V gene is TRBV5-1, the J gene TRBJ2-3, with 8 bases that match TRBD2. Per germline, CDR1 SGHRS and CDR2 YFSETQ. V shed 2 bases, J shed 2 bases, and the junction held 7 bases outside the gene matches. CDR3 length: 16 amino acids. The CDR3 nucleotides read TGCGCCAGCAGCTTCCTAGCGGGTGGCTCCACAGATACGCAGTATTTT. This sequence encodes CASSFLAGGSTDTQYF.

The rearrangement joins TRBV30 to TRBJ1-2; D remains ambiguous. Trimming stripped 4 bases from V and 0 bases from J, with 6 bases between. The CDR3 is 12 residues long. Germline CDR1 is GTSNPN and CDR2 is SVGIG (reference sequence). The CDR3 sequence is CAWTGSNYGYTF. CDR3 bases: TGTGCCTGGACCGGCTCTAACTATGGCTACACCTTC.

This chain links TRBV16 with TRBJ1-2; 8 bases are a match to TRBD1. Trimming cost V 0 bases and J 4 bases; bases outside gene matches: 1. CDR3 size: 14 residues. CDR1 and CDR2 (germline): KGHSY, FQNENV. The CDR3 nucleotides read TGTGCCAGCAGCCAATCGGGACAGGCCTATGGCTACACCTTC. Translating it yields CASSQSGQAYGYTF.

The rearrangement joins TRBV6-1 to TRBJ1-2, with D unclear. V lost 3 bases to trimming and J lost 5 bases, with 10 bases between them. Germline CDR1 and CDR2: MNHNS and SASEGT. This CDR3 spans 13 amino acids. The CDR3 sequence is CASSDGDWYGYTF. CDR3 bases: TGTGCCAGCAGTGATGGAGATTGGTATGGCTACACCTTC.

Only one count was recorded for this clone. The rearrangement joins TRBV5-4 to TRBJ1-1, with D perhaps matching TRBD1 (5 bases). In germline, CDR1 is SGHNT, CDR2 YYREEE (reference sequence). V was pared by 1 base and J by 2 bases, with 15 bases between. The CDR3 sequence is 16 residues long. The CDR3 sequence: CASSLLGTPDNTEAFF. CDR3 nucleotide sequence: TGTGCCAGCAGCTTGTTGGGGACTCCAGATAACACTGAAGCTTTCTTT.

This clone is labeled medium-sized. This rearrangement joins TRBV29-1 to TRBJ2-2; the D is unclear. This CDR3 has 11 residues. Trimming stripped 5 bases from V and 2 bases from J, with 3 bases between. Per germline, CDR1 SQVTM and CDR2 ANQGSEA. The DNA for the CDR3 is TGCAGCGTTAAAAACACCGGGGAGCTGTTTTTT. Encoded protein: CSVKNTGELFF.

This clone was recorded a few times. The chain has TRBV15 and TRBJ2-4; D is possibly TRBD2 (6 bases). Trimming pared 8 bases from V and 7 bases from J, leaving 12 bases between. The germline V gene encodes CDR1 LNHNV and CDR2 YYDKDF (reference sequence). The CDR3 length is 12 residues. The CDR3, as DNA: TGTGCCACCCAAAGGAGGGGTAACATTCAGTACTTC. It codes for CATQRRGNIQYF.

The chain couples TRBV5-1 to TRBJ1-2; D remains unclear. The CDR3 is 12 residues long. The V end was cut by 4 bases, the J end by 4 bases, with 8 bases between. Germline CDR1 is SGHRS and CDR2 is YFSETQ. This chain's CDR3 is CASSADVYGYTF. CDR3 nucleotide sequence: TGCGCCAGCAGCGCGGACGTCTATGGCTACACCTTC. Drawing the rest from reference TRBV5-1 and TRBJ1-2, the complete variable domain is KAGVTQTPRYLIKTRGQQVTLSCSPISGHRSVSWYQQTPGQGLQFLFEYFSETQRNKGNFPGRFSGRQFSNSRSEMNVSTLELGDSALYLCASSADVYGYTFGSGTRLTVV.

Only a few counts were recorded for this clone. The rearrangement links TRBV5-1 to TRBJ1-1; no clear D. The CDR3 spans 13 residues. Germline loops: CDR1 SGHRS, CDR2 YFSETQ. The germline V and J ends were trimmed by 4 bases and 3 bases, with 10 bases remaining between them. The chain's CDR3 is CASSLGSYTEAFF. The DNA for the CDR3 is TGCGCCAGCAGCCTGGGGTCGTACACTGAAGCTTTCTTT.

The CDR3 DNA reads TGTGCCAGCAGCTTGGGTCAGGGGAATTACGAGCAGTACTTC. Translating it yields CASSLGQGNYEQYF. The rearrangement links TRBV5-4 to TRBJ2-7; weak D call: TRBD1 (6 bases). The germline gives CDR1 SGHNT, CDR2 YYREEE (reference sequence). V dropped 0 bases and J dropped 4 bases, with 11 bases sitting between them. This CDR3 is built from 14 residues.